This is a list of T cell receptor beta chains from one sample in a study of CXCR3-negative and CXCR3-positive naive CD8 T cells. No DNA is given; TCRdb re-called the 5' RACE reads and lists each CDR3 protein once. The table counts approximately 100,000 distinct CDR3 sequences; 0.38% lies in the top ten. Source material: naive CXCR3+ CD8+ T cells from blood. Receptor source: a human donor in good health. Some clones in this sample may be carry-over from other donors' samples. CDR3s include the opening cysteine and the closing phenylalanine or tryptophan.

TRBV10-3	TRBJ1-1	CAISGLQGVNTEAFF
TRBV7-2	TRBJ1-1	CASSSGQGRWNTEAFF
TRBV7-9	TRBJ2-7	CASSLRAGEQYF
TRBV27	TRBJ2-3	CASSSSLASDTDTQYF
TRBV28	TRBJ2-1	CASSQTREGPSYNEQFF
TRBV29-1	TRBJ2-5	CSGTMGVETQYF
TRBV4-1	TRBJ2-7	CASSQGAGSYEQYF
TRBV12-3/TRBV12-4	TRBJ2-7	CASSLHAQGGEQYF
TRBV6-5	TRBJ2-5	CASSTPSQETQYF
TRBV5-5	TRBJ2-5	CASSLRRLAGGPPGETQYF
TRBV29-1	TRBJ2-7	CSVEDPAGGGYEQYF
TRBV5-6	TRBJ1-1	CASSWMYLNTEAFF
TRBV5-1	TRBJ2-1	CASTTGVNEQFF
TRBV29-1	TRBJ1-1	CSVVDRVLGAFF
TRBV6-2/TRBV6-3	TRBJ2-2	CASRKRLAGTNTGELFF
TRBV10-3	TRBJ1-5	CAIREGGEGQPQHF
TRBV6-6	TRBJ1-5	CASSPTGGEGQPQHF
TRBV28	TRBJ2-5	CAMPGLAGTGYDYEQYF
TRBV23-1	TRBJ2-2	CASSQSEANTGELFF
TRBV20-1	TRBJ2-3	CSARGPLGRAQYF
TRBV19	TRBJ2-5	CASSIRVEWETQYF
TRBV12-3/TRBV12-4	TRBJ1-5	CASSPGWQSSNQPQHF
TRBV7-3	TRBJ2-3	CASSWGLAGGEDTQYF
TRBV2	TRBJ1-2	CASSLIRGAQGCTF
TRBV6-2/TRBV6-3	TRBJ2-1	CASKNPNTHPVGEQFF
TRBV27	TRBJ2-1	CASSPVQGLSYNEQFF
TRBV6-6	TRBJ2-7	CASSSLNEQYF
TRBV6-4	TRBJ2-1	CASSEASGSPGAEQFF
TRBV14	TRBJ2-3	CASSRHPGDTQYF
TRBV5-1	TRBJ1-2	CASRDGADFYGYTF
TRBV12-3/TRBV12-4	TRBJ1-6	CASSFGAENSPLHF
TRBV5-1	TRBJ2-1	CASSFPQGESYNEQFF
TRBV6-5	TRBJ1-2	CASSLGQDYGYTF
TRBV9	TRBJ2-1	CASSHTSGGYNEQFF
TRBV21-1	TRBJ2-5	CASLGLAGGGQETQYF
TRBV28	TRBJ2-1	CAISPRGGNNEQFF
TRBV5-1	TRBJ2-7	CASSLTGTGYEQYF
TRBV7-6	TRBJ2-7	CASTPTGAGEQYF